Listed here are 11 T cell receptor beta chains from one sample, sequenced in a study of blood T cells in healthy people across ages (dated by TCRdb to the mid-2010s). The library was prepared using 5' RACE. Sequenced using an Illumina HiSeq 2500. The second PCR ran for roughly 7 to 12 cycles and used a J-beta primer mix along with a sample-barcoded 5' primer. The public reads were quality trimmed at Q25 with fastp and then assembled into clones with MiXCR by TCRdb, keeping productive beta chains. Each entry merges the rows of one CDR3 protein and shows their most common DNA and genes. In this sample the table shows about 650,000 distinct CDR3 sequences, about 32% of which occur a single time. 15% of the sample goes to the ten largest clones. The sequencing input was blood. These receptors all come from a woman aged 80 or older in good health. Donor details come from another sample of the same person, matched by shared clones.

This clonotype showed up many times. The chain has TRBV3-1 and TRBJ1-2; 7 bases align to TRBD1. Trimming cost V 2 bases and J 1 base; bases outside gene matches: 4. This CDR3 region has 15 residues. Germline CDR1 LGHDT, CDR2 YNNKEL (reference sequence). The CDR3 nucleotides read TGTGCCAGCAGCCAATGGGACAGACTTAACTATGGCTACACCTTC. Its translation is CASSQWDRLNYGYTF.

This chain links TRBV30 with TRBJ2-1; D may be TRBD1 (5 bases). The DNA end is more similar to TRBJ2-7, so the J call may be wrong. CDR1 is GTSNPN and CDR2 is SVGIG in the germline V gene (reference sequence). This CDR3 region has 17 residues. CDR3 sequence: CAWTQEWGRSSYNEQYF. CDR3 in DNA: TGTGCCTGGACCCAGGAATGGGGCCGGAGCTCCTACAATGAGCAGTACTTC.

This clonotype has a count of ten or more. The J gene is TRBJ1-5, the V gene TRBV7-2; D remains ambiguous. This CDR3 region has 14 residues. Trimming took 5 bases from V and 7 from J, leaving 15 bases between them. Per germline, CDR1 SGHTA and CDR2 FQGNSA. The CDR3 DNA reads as TGTGCCAGCAGCCCGGGGAACCTTGGGCAGCCCCAGCATTTT. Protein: CASSPGNLGQPQHF.

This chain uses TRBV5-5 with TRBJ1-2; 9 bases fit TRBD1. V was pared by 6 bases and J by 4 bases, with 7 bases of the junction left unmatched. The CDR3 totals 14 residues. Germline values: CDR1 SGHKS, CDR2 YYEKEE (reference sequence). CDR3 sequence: CASNRDRVLYGYTF. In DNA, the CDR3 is TGTGCCAGCAACCGGGACAGGGTCCTCTATGGCTACACCTTC.

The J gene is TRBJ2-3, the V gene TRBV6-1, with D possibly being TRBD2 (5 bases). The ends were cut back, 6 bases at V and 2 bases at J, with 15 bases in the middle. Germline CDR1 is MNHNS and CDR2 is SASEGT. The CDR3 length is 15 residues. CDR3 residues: CASSDFAGITDTQYF. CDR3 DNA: TGTGCCAGCAGCGATTTCGCCGGGATCACAGATACGCAGTATTTT.

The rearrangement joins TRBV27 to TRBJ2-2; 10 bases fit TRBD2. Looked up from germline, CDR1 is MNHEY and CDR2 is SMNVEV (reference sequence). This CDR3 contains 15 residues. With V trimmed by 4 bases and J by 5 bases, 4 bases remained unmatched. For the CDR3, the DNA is TGTGCCAGCAGTTCTCTAGCGGGAGCGACCGGGGAGCTGTTTTTT. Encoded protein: CASSSLAGATGELFF.

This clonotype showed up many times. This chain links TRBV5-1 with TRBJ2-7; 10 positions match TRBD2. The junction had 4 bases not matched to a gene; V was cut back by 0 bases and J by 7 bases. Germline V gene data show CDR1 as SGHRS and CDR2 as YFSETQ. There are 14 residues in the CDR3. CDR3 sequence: CASSLAASGGEQYF. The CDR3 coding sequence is TGCGCCAGCAGCTTGGCGGCTAGCGGGGGAGAGCAGTACTTC.

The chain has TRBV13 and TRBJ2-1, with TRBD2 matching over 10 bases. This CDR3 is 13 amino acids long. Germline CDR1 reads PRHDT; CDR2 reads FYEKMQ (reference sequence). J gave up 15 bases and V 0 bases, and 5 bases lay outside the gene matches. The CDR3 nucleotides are TGTGCCAGCAGCTTAGGGCTAGCGGGGGACGGGTTCTTC. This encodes CASSLGLAGDGFF.

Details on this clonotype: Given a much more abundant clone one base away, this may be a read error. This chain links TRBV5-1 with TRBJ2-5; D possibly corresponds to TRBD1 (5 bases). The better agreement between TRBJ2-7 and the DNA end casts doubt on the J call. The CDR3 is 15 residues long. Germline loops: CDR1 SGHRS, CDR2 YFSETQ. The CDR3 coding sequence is TGCGTCAGCAGCTTGACTGGACACGGTTCCTACGAGCAGTACTTC. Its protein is CVSSLTGHGSYEQYF.

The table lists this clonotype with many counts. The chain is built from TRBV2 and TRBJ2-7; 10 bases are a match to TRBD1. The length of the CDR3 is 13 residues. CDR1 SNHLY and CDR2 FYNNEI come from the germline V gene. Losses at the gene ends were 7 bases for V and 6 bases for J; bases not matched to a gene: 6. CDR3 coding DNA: TGTGCCAGCATCCGGGACAGGGGTGGCGAGCAGTACTTC. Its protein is CASIRDRGGEQYF.

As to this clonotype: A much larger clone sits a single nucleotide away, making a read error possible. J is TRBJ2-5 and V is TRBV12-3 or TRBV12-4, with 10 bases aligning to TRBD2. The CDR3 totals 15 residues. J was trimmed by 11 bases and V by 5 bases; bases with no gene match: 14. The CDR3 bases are TGTGCCAGCAGTCCCCCGGGACTAGCGTTTAATGAGCAGTACTTC. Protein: CASSPPGLAFNEQYF.